The 10 T cell receptor beta chains below all came from one sample that was sequenced in a study of T cells in Graves' hyperthyroidism and ophthalmopathy. RNA transcripts gave rise to amplified TCR beta CDR3 regions. Initially, a first-round RT-PCR of the TCR CDR3 employed the HTBI primer set. In TCRdb, the multiplex PCR reads were re-called with MiXCR into one record per CDR3 protein. The sample has a few hundred thousand distinct CDR3 sequences, about 16% seen once. The sequenced material came from blood. Source of these receptors: a woman aged 25 to 39 with Graves' ophthalmopathy.

This clonotype was recorded many times. V and J are TRBV20-1 and TRBJ1-4; D is ambiguous. The CDR3 loop spans 15 amino acids. Per the germline V gene, CDR1 is DFQATT and CDR2 is SNEGSKA (reference sequence). V shed 0 bases and J shed 5 bases, with 13 bases lying between them. The CDR3 loop reads CSARDRNRGNEKLFF. Written as DNA, the CDR3 is TGCAGTGCTAGAGATCGTAACAGAGGCAATGAAAAACTGTTTTTT.

This clonotype was observed many times. The chain employs TRBV7-2 and TRBJ2-1; 8 nucleotides match TRBD1. Germline assignment: CDR1 SGHTA and CDR2 FQGNSA. V shed 5 bases and J 12 bases; nucleotides not matched to a gene: 6. The CDR3 runs 12 residues. The CDR3 loop reads CASSRTGTGQFF. CDR3 DNA: TGTGCCAGCAGCCGTACCGGGACAGGGCAGTTCTTC.

In this sample, this clonotype turned up many times. The rearrangement links TRBV28 to TRBJ2-1; 10 bases align to TRBD2. The CDR3 consists of 16 residues. In germline, CDR1 is MDHEN, CDR2 SYDVKM. With 3 bases clipped from V and 5 bases from J, the junction kept 7 bases outside the gene matches. Written as DNA, the CDR3 is TGTGCCAGCAGTTTCAAGCTAGCGGGAGTAAACAATGAGCAGTTCTTC. Its protein product is CASSFKLAGVNNEQFF.

This chain links TRBV19 with TRBJ2-3; 10 bases are shared with TRBD2. V lost 1 base to trimming and J lost 3 bases; unmatched junction nucleotides: 4. This CDR3 contains 16 residues. Germline V gene data show CDR1 as LNHDA and CDR2 as SQIVND (reference sequence). The CDR3, as DNA: TGTGCCAGTAGTATAGCGGCTAGCGGGAGAACAGATACGCAGTATTTT. It is translated as CASSIAASGRTDTQYF.

This chain links TRBV7-2 with TRBJ1-2, with D unresolved. This CDR3 contains 13 residues. Germline CDR1 SGHTA, CDR2 FQGNSA. Between the trimmed V and J ends, which lost 4 bases and 2 bases, there was a span of 8 bases. CDR3 sequence (DNA): TGTGCCAGCAGCTCCAAGGGAAACTATGGCTACACCTTC. Translating gives CASSSKGNYGYTF.

This clonotype was observed many times. The V gene is TRBV12-3 or TRBV12-4, the J gene TRBJ1-1; a possible D gene is TRBD1 (6 bases). The V gene lost 8 bases and the J gene lost 2 bases, with 21 bases spanning the gap. The CDR3 loop spans 16 amino acids. The CDR3 DNA is TGTGCCAGCTTAAAGGGGGGTAACGGCGGCAACACTGAAGCTTTCTTT. This codes for CASLKGGNGGNTEAFF.

This clonotype was detected ten times or more. This chain connects TRBV29-1 to TRBJ1-1; D is possibly TRBD1 (6 bases). CDR1 is SQVTM and CDR2 is ANQGSEA in the germline V gene. This CDR3 spans 15 amino acids. V was pared by 6 bases and J by 1 base, with 18 bases between. The CDR3: CSVYDWDTENTEAFF. For the CDR3, the DNA is TGCAGCGTATACGACTGGGACACGGAGAACACTGAAGCTTTCTTT.

This clonotype was picked up many times. The V and J genes are TRBV20-1 and TRBJ2-3; maybe TRBD2 (5 bases). Germline V gene data show CDR1 as DFQATT and CDR2 as SNEGSKA (reference sequence). V was clipped by 4 bases and J by 8 bases, with 13 bases between them. CDR3 length: 12 amino acids. As DNA, the CDR3 is TGCAGTGCTAAATTCTTCGAGGGTACGCAGTATTTT. Residues: CSAKFFEGTQYF.

The chain uses TRBV6-1 and TRBJ2-5; D not certain. This CDR3 spans 15 amino acids. V lost 6 bases to trimming and J lost 5 bases, with 19 bases between them. Germline CDR1 is MNHNS and CDR2 is SASEGT. DNA for the CDR3: TGTGCCAGCAGCACTGGACCGCTTGAATGGGAGACCCAGTACTTC. It is translated as CASSTGPLEWETQYF.

This clonotype showed up many times. The V gene is TRBV2, the J gene TRBJ2-7; D might be TRBD1 (6 bases). CDR3 size: 13 residues. The V gene's germline CDR1 is SNHLY and CDR2 FYNNEI. Between the trimmed V and J ends, which lost 9 bases and 0 bases, there was a span of 12 bases. CDR3 in amino acids: CASNGDNSYEQYF. CDR3 DNA: TGTGCCAGTAACGGGGACAACTCCTACGAGCAGTACTTC.